The 26 T cell receptor beta chains below were found in one sample sequenced in a study of naive CD8 T cells in extremely preterm neonates. Sequencing used immunoSEQ multiplex PCR; TCRdb keeps in-frame clones, though not all of them. Among fewer than 9,000 clones listed, 95% to 98% were seen once. The sample was naive CD8+ T cells from blood. These receptors all come from a human donor in good health.

The genes are TRBV6-6 and TRBJ2-1, with TRBD2 matching over 8 bases. The CDR3 has 15 amino acids. The ends lost 4 bases at V and 10 bases at J; junction bases unmatched: 12. The V gene's germline CDR1 is MNHNY and CDR2 SVGAGI (reference sequence). In DNA form, the CDR3 reads TGTGCCAGCAGTTCTATAGCGGGATTACGGAAGGAGCAGTTCTTC. It yields the protein CASSSIAGLRKEQFF.

The chain recombines TRBV11-1 with TRBJ1-1; D uncertain. Per the germline V gene, CDR1 is SGHAT and CDR2 is FQDESV (reference sequence). This CDR3 has 15 amino acids. The V gene lost 1 base and the J gene lost 3 bases, with 12 bases spanning the gap. The CDR3 coding sequence is TGTGCCAGCAGCTTAGAAAGAGGGCTGGACACTGAAGCTTTCTTT. It codes for CASSLERGLDTEAFF.

V gene TRBV29-1 combines with J gene TRBJ2-1; D ambiguous. The CDR3 has 14 residues. Germline V gene sequence: CDR1 SQVTM, CDR2 ANQGSEA. Trimming cost V 7 bases and J 0 bases, with 13 bases left between them. The CDR3 bases are TGCAGCGCCCGTAGTGGTAGCTCCTACAATGAGCAGTTCTTC. Residues: CSARSGSSYNEQFF.

CDR3 residues: CASEDQETQYF. The CDR3 DNA is TGTGCCAGCGAGGACCAAGAGACCCAGTACTTC. The gene calls are TRBV6-5 and TRBJ2-5, with D uncertain. This CDR3 comprises 11 residues. Germline V lookup: CDR1 MNHEY, CDR2 SVGAGI. V was trimmed by 8 bases and J by 0 bases, leaving 4 bases between them.

The chain joins TRBV5-4 to TRBJ1-2; 7 positions agree with TRBD1. Germline assignment: CDR1 SGHNT and CDR2 YYREEE (reference sequence). This CDR3 contains 15 residues. V gave up 4 bases and J gave up 6 bases; unmatched junction bases: 12. CDR3 protein: CASSRKQGITNGYTF. The CDR3 coding sequence is TGTGCCAGCAGCCGTAAACAGGGGATCACTAATGGCTACACCTTC.

On this clone: The junction departs from germline at one end; a sequencing error may be responsible. The gene calls are TRBV5-6 and TRBJ1-2; no firm D call. Per the germline V gene, CDR1 is SGHDT and CDR2 is YYEEEE. The CDR3 is 13 amino acids. CDR3 sequence reads: CASSPPSGRRYSF. Here the CDR3 DNA reads TGTGCCAGCAGCCCCCCCTCGGGAAGGAGATACAGCTTC.

The chain links TRBV5-1 to TRBJ2-1; 9 bases fit TRBD1. The ends lost 7 bases at V and 8 bases at J; junction bases unmatched: 13. From germline, CDR1 is SGHRS and CDR2 YFSETQ. This CDR3 spans 15 amino acids. For the CDR3, the DNA is TGCGCCAGCCAGGGAACCACAGGGGGCCGGGATGAGCAGTTCTTC. The encoded protein is CASQGTTGGRDEQFF.

CDR3 coding DNA: TGTGCCAGCAGCCCGTTTGAGGCGGGAGGGGCCGGGGAGCTGTTTTTT. Translated, it gives CASSPFEAGGAGELFF. The chain recombines TRBV7-8 with TRBJ2-2; TRBD2 aligns across 9 bases. Germline V gene sequence: CDR1 SGHVS, CDR2 FQNEAQ. CDR3 length equals 16 residues. V dropped 5 bases and J dropped 6; count of bases not matched to a gene: 10. The full variable domain, in which reference TRBV7-8 and TRBJ2-2 provide the parts outside the CDR3, is GAGVSQSPRYKVAKRGQDVALRCDPISGHVSLFWYQQALGQGPEFLTYFQNEAQLDKSGLPSDRFFAERPEGSVSTLKIQRTQQEDSAVYLCASSPFEAGGAGELFFGEGSRLTVL.

The V call is TRBV13, the J call TRBJ2-1; 10 nucleotides agree with TRBD1. V gave up 5 bases and J gave up 15 bases; unmatched junction bases: 7. The V gene's germline CDR1 is PRHDT and CDR2 FYEKMQ (reference sequence). The CDR3 is 12 residues long. The CDR3 DNA is TGTGCCAGCAGCGATTCCCGGGACAGGGGGTTCTTC. This gives the protein CASSDSRDRGFF. Based on the CDR3 plus reference TRBV13 and TRBJ2-1, the full variable domain is AAGVIQSPRHLIKEKRETATLKCYPIPRHDTVYWYQQGPGQDPQFLISFYEKMQSDKGSIPDRFSAQQFSDYHSELNMSSLELGDSALYFCASSDSRDRGFFGPGTRLTVL.

This chain connects TRBV19 to TRBJ2-2; 8 bases line up with TRBD1. V lost 5 bases, J lost 3 bases, and 8 bases stayed unmatched. This CDR3 spans 16 amino acids. CDR1 and CDR2 (germline): LNHDA, SQIVND (reference sequence). CDR3 protein: CASSGVRGRDTGELFF. In nucleotides, the CDR3 is TGTGCCAGTAGTGGTGTCAGGGGGCGCGACACCGGGGAGCTGTTTTTT.

This chain uses TRBV19 with TRBJ2-7; maybe TRBD1 (5 bases). The V and J ends lost 5 bases and 1 base respectively, with 6 bases between them. CDR3 length: 12 amino acids. Germline V gene data show CDR1 as LNHDA and CDR2 as SQIVND (reference sequence). CDR3 coding DNA: TGTGCCAGTAGTTCAGGGTCCTACGAGCAGTACTTC. It specifies CASSSGSYEQYF.

CDR3 sequence: CASSTPRLRAGNTEAFF. The CDR3 nucleotides are TGTGCCAGCAGCACACCCCGACTGCGGGCCGGGAACACTGAAGCTTTCTTT. The chain has TRBV9 and TRBJ1-1; D remains ambiguous. Trimming left V 4 bases short and J 1 base short, with 20 bases between. Per germline, CDR1 SGDLS and CDR2 YYNGEE. This CDR3 is built from 17 residues.

The chain carries TRBV6-5 and TRBJ1-1, with 9 nucleotides matching TRBD1. CDR3 length: 16 residues. Trimming removed 2 bases from V and 5 bases from J; junction bases left unmatched: 9. Germline values: CDR1 MNHEY, CDR2 SVGAGI. CDR3: CASSYPGQGMGTEAFF. CDR3 nucleotide sequence: TGTGCCAGCAGTTACCCCGGACAGGGGATGGGTACTGAAGCTTTCTTT.

V and J are TRBV23-1 and TRBJ1-5; D is ambiguous. TRBV23-1 is given ORF status, its function remaining uncertain. The CDR3 runs 15 residues. V lost 2 bases, J lost 1 base, and 9 bases lay in between. CDR3 residues: CASSQRVQSNQPQHF. CDR3 nucleotides: TGCGCCAGCAGTCAACGGGTACAAAGCAATCAGCCCCAGCATTTT.

The chain employs TRBV7-9 and TRBJ1-3, with D perhaps TRBD1 (5 bases). Germline loops: CDR1 SEHNR, CDR2 FQNEAQ (reference sequence). This CDR3 comprises 17 residues. Trimming shortened V by 3 bases and J by 4 bases, and 19 bases separated the two germline ends. The DNA for the CDR3 is TGTGCCAGCAGCTTCGCGTGGGGCCAGGTGGAGGGAAACACCATATATTTT. This sequence encodes CASSFAWGQVEGNTIYF.

V gene TRBV6-5 combines with J gene TRBJ1-4; maybe TRBD1 (6 bases). The CDR3 contains 14 residues. The V gene's germline CDR1 is MNHEY and CDR2 SVGAGI. V lost 2 bases and J lost 6, with 10 bases in between. CDR3 protein: CASSYKDSDEKLFF. The CDR3 DNA reads TGTGCCAGCAGTTACAAGGACAGCGATGAAAAACTGTTTTTT.

This chain uses TRBV7-6 with TRBJ1-5; 10 bases match TRBD1. Germline V CDR1 and CDR2: SGHVS, FNYEAQ. CDR3 length: 16 residues. J gave up 1 base and V 5 bases, and 5 bases lay outside the gene matches. The DNA for the CDR3 is TGTGCCAGCAGCCTCGGGACAGGGGAGAGCAATCAGCCCCAGCATTTT. Translation: CASSLGTGESNQPQHF.

This clone was detected only once. The chain links TRBV7-9 to TRBJ1-4; D is undetermined. The CDR3 covers 12 residues. Germline V gene data show CDR1 as SEHNR and CDR2 as FQNEAQ (reference sequence). Trimming took 5 bases from V and 6 from J, leaving 7 bases between them. The CDR3 DNA reads TGTGCCAGCAGCAGCCAAGATGAAAAACTGTTTTTT. Its protein is CASSSQDEKLFF.

In its sample, this clone was seen once. CDR3 amino acids: CASSDRGQRPFYGYTF. The CDR3 DNA reads TGTGCCAGCAGTGACCGAGGACAGCGACCCTTCTATGGCTACACCTTC. The chain uses TRBV2 and TRBJ1-2; tentatively, D is TRBD1 (6 bases). Trimming took off 3 bases at V and 4 bases at J, with 18 bases between the two ends. This CDR3 has 16 residues. The germline V gene has CDR1 SNHLY and CDR2 FYNNEI.

V gene TRBV6-5 combines with J gene TRBJ2-1, with TRBD2 matching over 7 bases. The junction had 5 bases not matched to a gene; V was cut back by 2 bases and J by 10 bases. The germline V gene has CDR1 MNHEY and CDR2 SVGAGI. The CDR3 extends over 13 amino acids. The CDR3 region is CASSYTSAREQFF. The CDR3 DNA is TGTGCCAGCAGTTACACTAGCGCTCGAGAGCAGTTCTTC.

This chain joins TRBV27 and TRBJ2-2; 8 bases map to TRBD2. Germline CDR1 reads MNHEY; CDR2 reads SMNVEV (reference sequence). Losses at the gene ends were 8 bases for V and 12 bases for J; bases not matched to a gene: 20. The CDR3 extends over 16 amino acids. The CDR3 here is CASLRREPSGSPKLFF. As DNA, the CDR3 is TGTGCCAGCCTACGCAGGGAGCCTAGCGGGTCCCCGAAGCTGTTTTTT.

As for this clone: One junction end disagrees with the germline gene, perhaps due to a read error. This chain links TRBV7-7 with TRBJ1-4; TRBD1 might be the D (6 bases). The germline V gene encodes CDR1 SSHAT and CDR2 FNYEAQ (reference sequence). The CDR3 spans 15 residues. CDR3 protein: CASRSPGQGYEKLFF. The CDR3 nucleotides are TGTGCTAGCAGATCACCGGGACAAGGTTATGAAAAACTGTTTTTT.

The rearrangement joins TRBV2 to TRBJ2-2; D may be TRBD1 (5 bases). Germline CDR1 SNHLY, CDR2 FYNNEI. Trimming stripped 4 bases from V and 4 bases from J, with 13 bases between. CDR3 size: 15 residues. CDR3 protein: CASSAGMRGTGELFF. CDR3 nucleotide sequence: TGTGCCAGCAGTGCAGGGATGCGAGGCACCGGGGAGCTGTTTTTT.

This sequence joins TRBV5-1 and TRBJ2-1, with D possibly matching TRBD2 (5 bases). The germline V gene encodes CDR1 SGHRS and CDR2 YFSETQ. The CDR3 sequence is 16 residues long. Deletions cut 0 bases from V and 5 bases from J, with 15 bases between. DNA of the CDR3: TGCGCCAGCAGCTTGGCATTTAGCGACCTAAACAATGAGCAGTTCTTC. Translated: CASSLAFSDLNNEQFF. Supplemented by reference TRBV5-1 and TRBJ2-1, the full variable domain reads KAGVTQTPRYLIKTRGQQVTLSCSPISGHRSVSWYQQTPGQGLQFLFEYFSETQRNKGNFPGRFSGRQFSNSRSEMNVSTLELGDSALYLCASSLAFSDLNNEQFFGPGTRLTVL.

The chain couples TRBV15 to TRBJ1-1; a weak D match, TRBD1 (6 bases). Germline CDR1 and CDR2: LNHNV and YYDKDF (reference sequence). The CDR3 spans 15 residues. V was clipped by 5 bases and J by 0 bases, with 13 bases between them. The CDR3 coding sequence is TGTGCCACCAGCGACCGGGACACCTTGAACACTGAAGCTTTCTTT. As protein: CATSDRDTLNTEAFF. The variable domain in full, completed from reference TRBV15 and TRBJ1-1, reads DAMVIQNPRYQVTQFGKPVTLSCSQTLNHNVMYWYQQKSSQAPKLLFHYYDKDFNNEADTPDNFQSRRPNTSFCFLDIRSPGLGDTAMYLCATSDRDTLNTEAFFGQGTRLTVV.

The J gene is TRBJ2-7, the V gene TRBV28; D is unresolved. Germline assignment: CDR1 MDHEN and CDR2 SYDVKM. The CDR3 contains 12 residues. V was cut by 2 bases and J by 1 base, with 3 bases left in between. The CDR3 region is CASSLPSYEQYF. CDR3 bases: TGTGCCAGCAGTTTACCGTCCTACGAGCAGTACTTC.